This T cell receptor beta chain was sequenced in a study of T cells in Graves' hyperthyroidism and ophthalmopathy. The TCR beta CDR3 regions underwent amplification using RNA transcripts as the source. The HTBI primer set served for first-round RT-PCR of the TCR CDR3. Using its own MiXCR run on the multiplex PCR reads, TCRdb lists one record per CDR3 protein. The sample lists about 300,000 distinct CDR3 sequences, around 19% seen once, with under 45% in the top ten. The table lists this clonotype with a count of one. The CDR3 has 13 residues. Germline assignment: CDR1 KGHDR and CDR2 SFDVKD. Trimming took off 6 bases at V and 4 bases at J, with 9 bases between the two ends.

Material: blood. This receptor was identified in a man aged 50 to 60 with Graves' ophthalmopathy. V and J are TRBV24-1 and TRBJ2-1; maybe TRBD1 (5 bases). The CDR3 sequence: CATSKRQYNEQFF. For the CDR3, the DNA is TGTGCCACCAGTAAGAGACAGTACAATGAGCAGTTCTTC.